This T cell receptor (beta chain) is from a study of graft-versus-host responses after intestinal transplantation. Study-level background: Recipients had multivisceral, liver-intestinal, or isolated intestinal transplants. Recipients uniformly received anti-thymocyte globulin induction, followed by tacrolimus and steroids for roughly three years.

The CDR3 sequence is 15 residues long. The ends lost 1 base at V and 6 bases at J; junction bases unmatched: 2. Germline values: CDR1 MGHRA, CDR2 YSYEKL. Method: immunoSEQ multiplex PCR; TCRdb's copy keeps in-frame clones and lacks some. The top ten clones hold roughly 0.17% of a sample with approximately 120,000 clones, around nine tenths of them seen once. Study-wide findings and caveats: Recipient marrow harbored GvH clones, some of which surfaced first in ileum or blood.

Notes on this clone: Its target is not known.

The sample consisted of unstimulated CD4+ T cells sorted from spleen or lymph node cells, taken before intestinal transplant. This rearrangement joins TRBV4-1 to TRBJ1-4; 10 nucleotides align to TRBD1. The TCR was taken from a human donor who received an intestinal transplant. CDR3 coding DNA: TGCGCCAGCAGCCAAGGACAGGGGGCTTATGAAAAACTGTTTTTT. Amino acids: CASSQGQGAYEKLFF.